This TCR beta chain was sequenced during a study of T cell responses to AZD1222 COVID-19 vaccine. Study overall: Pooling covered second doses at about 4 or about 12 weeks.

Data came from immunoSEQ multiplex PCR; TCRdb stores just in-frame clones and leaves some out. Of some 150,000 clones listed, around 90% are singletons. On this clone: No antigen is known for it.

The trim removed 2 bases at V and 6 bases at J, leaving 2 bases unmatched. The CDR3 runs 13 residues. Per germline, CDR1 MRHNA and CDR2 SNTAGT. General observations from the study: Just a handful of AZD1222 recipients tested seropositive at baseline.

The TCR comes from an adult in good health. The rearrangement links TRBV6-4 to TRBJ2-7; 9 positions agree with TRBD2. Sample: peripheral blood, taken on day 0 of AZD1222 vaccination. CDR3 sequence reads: CASSDGGRGEQYF. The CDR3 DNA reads TGTGCCAGCAGTGACGGCGGGAGGGGCGAGCAGTACTTC.